Below, 21 T cell receptor beta chains from the same sample are listed, as sequenced in a study of blood T cell repertoires in COVID-19. Measured with immunoSEQ multiplex PCR; TCRdb has only the in-frame clones, and not every one. Among about 150,000 clones listed, about 76% were seen once. The specimen was peripheral blood. The origin of the receptors is a woman between 65 and 79 years old with COVID-19, enrolled during active disease.

This clone was seen more than once but under ten times. This rearrangement joins TRBV15 to TRBJ2-3; 14 bases are shared with TRBD2. This CDR3 is built from 20 residues. Germline-derived CDR1 and CDR2 are LNHNV and YYDKDF (reference sequence). The V segment lost 0 bases and the J segment 2 bases; nucleotides outside the gene matches: 10. The CDR3 nucleotides are TGTGCCACCAGCAGAGACACCATGACTAGCGGGGGGGCAATCACAGATACGCAGTATTTT. Its protein is CATSRDTMTSGGAITDTQYF.

The V call is TRBV2, the J call TRBJ2-3; no reliable D call. This CDR3 is built from 12 residues. Looked up from germline, CDR1 is SNHLY and CDR2 is FYNNEI. Trimming pared 4 bases from V and 4 bases from J, leaving 6 bases between. CDR3 sequence (DNA): TGTGCCAGCAGTGTTGGGCCAGATACGCAGTATTTT. Translation: CASSVGPDTQYF.

Of note for this clone: A read error may produce the germline difference seen at one junction end. The J gene is TRBJ2-7, the V gene TRBV29-1, with D possibly being TRBD1 (5 bases). The CDR3 is made up of 13 amino acids. Germline assignment: CDR1 SQVTM and CDR2 ANQGSEA. Written as DNA, the CDR3 is TGCAGCGTGGAAGTAGACAGCCGCTACGAGCAGTACTTC. Its protein product is CSVEVDSRYEQYF.

The J gene is TRBJ1-2, the V gene TRBV6-5; a weak D match, TRBD1 (5 bases). The CDR3 is 13 amino acids. Germline CDR1 MNHEY, CDR2 SVGAGI. Trimming stripped 7 bases from V and 5 bases from J, with 14 bases between. The CDR3 loop reads CASKPRADYGYTF. Here the CDR3 DNA reads TGTGCCAGCAAGCCCAGGGCTGATTATGGCTACACCTTC.

This chain connects TRBV11-1 to TRBJ2-7; D perhaps matches TRBD2 (5 bases). V lost 4 bases and J 2 bases, leaving 12 bases between the germline ends. The CDR3 totals 14 residues. The germline gives CDR1 SGHAT, CDR2 FQDESV (reference sequence). CDR3 sequence (DNA): TGTGCCAGCAGCTCTTCCGGGGTTACCTACGAGCAGTACTTC. As protein: CASSSSGVTYEQYF.

This clone showed up just a few times. The rearrangement joins TRBV3-1 (or the pseudogene TRBV3-2) to TRBJ2-7; 8 bases fit TRBD2. The CDR3 covers 17 residues. Losses at the gene ends were 4 bases for V and 7 bases for J; bases not matched to a gene: 18. Germline V gene lookup returns CDR1 LGHDT and CDR2 YNNKEL (reference sequence). The CDR3 region is CASSRTFGGSGGREQYF. The CDR3 nucleotides are TGTGCCAGCAGCCGGACCTTCGGGGGCAGCGGGGGACGGGAGCAGTACTTC.

The chain employs TRBV30 and TRBJ2-7; perhaps TRBD1 as D (6 bases). CDR1 is GTSNPN, CDR2 SVGIG, per germline (reference sequence). The CDR3 is 12 amino acids. Trimming left V 2 bases short and J 5 bases short, with 10 bases between. CDR3 nucleotides: TGTGCCTGGAGTCACAGGGCCGACGAGCAGTACTTC. Amino acid sequence: CAWSHRADEQYF.

The CDR3 nucleotides are TGTGCCAGCAGTTCTCACGGCGGAAATGGCTACACCTTC. Encoded protein: CASSSHGGNGYTF. The chain joins TRBV27 to TRBJ1-2; no firm D call. Germline V gene sequence: CDR1 MNHEY, CDR2 SMNVEV (reference sequence). There are 13 residues in the CDR3. Trimming took off 4 bases at V and 6 bases at J, with 12 bases between the two ends.

The genes are TRBV19 and TRBJ1-1; 12 bases fit TRBD1. The CDR3 totals 16 residues. With V trimmed by 3 bases and J by 0 bases, 2 bases remained unmatched. Germline lookup yields CDR1 LNHDA and CDR2 SQIVND (reference sequence). CDR3: CASSIGTGGLNTEAFF. The DNA of the CDR3 is TGTGCCAGTAGTATTGGGACAGGGGGCCTGAACACTGAAGCTTTCTTT.

This chain joins TRBV6-2 or TRBV6-3 and TRBJ2-6; perhaps TRBD2 as D (6 bases). The CDR3 is 16 amino acids. V lost 0 bases and J 1 base, leaving 7 bases between the germline ends. Germline-derived CDR1 and CDR2 are MNHEY and SVGEGT. The CDR3 bases are TGTGCCAGCAGTTACTCGGGGGGATCTGGGGCCAACGTCCTGACTTTC. Translated: CASSYSGGSGANVLTF.

This chain uses TRBV2 with TRBJ1-1, with 10 bases identical to TRBD1. CDR1 and CDR2 (germline): SNHLY, FYNNEI. V lost 5 bases, J lost 4 bases, and 1 base stayed unmatched. CDR3 size: 13 residues. The chain's CDR3 is CASSRDRGTEAFF. The CDR3 nucleotides read TGTGCCAGCAGTCGGGACAGGGGCACTGAAGCTTTCTTT.

The V gene is TRBV7-9, the J gene TRBJ2-3, with 14 bases lining up with TRBD2. The CDR3 has 18 residues. After removal of 1 base from V and 2 bases from J, the junction contained 5 bases not matched to a gene. Looked up from germline, CDR1 is SEHNR and CDR2 is FQNEAQ (reference sequence). CDR3 region: CASSLGGTSGGHTDTQYF. The CDR3 DNA reads TGTGCCAGCAGCTTAGGTGGGACTAGCGGGGGTCACACAGATACGCAGTATTTT.

The chain links TRBV5-1 to TRBJ2-1; 7 nucleotides agree with TRBD2. From germline, CDR1 is SGHRS and CDR2 YFSETQ. This CDR3 has 15 amino acids. J gave up 12 bases and V 6 bases, and 18 bases lay outside the gene matches. CDR3 coding DNA: TGCGCCAGCAACCCAATGCGGGGGACCGGGGAGGGGCAGTTCTTC. Protein sequence: CASNPMRGTGEGQFF.

V usage is TRBV7-9 and J usage is TRBJ2-7; 12 bases agree with TRBD2. Trimming took 3 bases from V and 0 from J; bases not matched to a gene: 6. This CDR3 is 17 amino acids long. CDR1 is SEHNR and CDR2 is FQNEAQ in the germline V gene (reference sequence). CDR3 sequence reads: CASSLTSGGLSSYEQYF. CDR3 DNA sequence: TGTGCCAGCAGCTTGACTAGCGGGGGCCTCAGCTCCTACGAGCAGTACTTC.

This clone turned up a few times. The V call is TRBV9, the J call TRBJ1-1; tentatively, D is TRBD1 (6 bases). The germline CDR1 and CDR2 sequences are SGDLS and YYNGEE. The CDR3 consists of 17 residues. V dropped 2 bases and J dropped 5 bases, with 22 bases sitting between them. CDR3 in amino acids: CASSVDLHPNRVTEAFF. The CDR3 region has the DNA TGTGCCAGCAGCGTCGACCTCCACCCGAACAGGGTTACTGAAGCTTTCTTT.

This clone occurred once. J is TRBJ1-4 and V is TRBV14, with TRBD1 as a possible D gene (6 bases). The CDR3 totals 14 residues. Trimming stripped 0 bases from V and 11 bases from J, with 13 bases between. Germline CDR1 is SGHDN and CDR2 is FVKESK. CDR3 residues: CASSQDGGARKLFF. The CDR3 coding sequence is TGTGCCAGCAGCCAAGACGGGGGGGCCAGGAAACTGTTTTTT. Filled out from reference TRBV14 and TRBJ1-4, the complete variable domain reads EAGVTQFPSHSVIEKGQTVTLRCDPISGHDNLYWYRRVMGKEIKFLLHFVKESKQDESGMPNNRFLAERTGGTYSTLKVQPAELEDSGVYFCASSQDGGARKLFFGSGTQLSVL.

This clone was observed a handful of times. The V call is TRBV9, the J call TRBJ2-3; 11 nucleotides line up with TRBD1. CDR1 and CDR2 from the germline V gene are SGDLS and YYNGEE. The CDR3 is made up of 15 amino acids. J gave up 9 bases and V 6 bases, and 12 bases lay outside the gene matches. The CDR3 is CASNKRDRGLETQYF. The CDR3 DNA sequence: TGTGCCAGCAACAAACGGGACAGGGGGTTAGAAACGCAGTATTTT.

The chain couples TRBV20-1 to TRBJ2-7; 10 nucleotides match TRBD1. The CDR3 runs to 14 residues. Germline-derived CDR1 and CDR2 are DFQATT and SNEGSKA (reference sequence). The J segment lost 2 bases and the V segment lost 3 bases, leaving 4 bases of the junction unmatched. The CDR3 coding sequence is TGCAGTGCTAGTGCCGGGACAGGGGCCTACGAGCAGTACTTC. This encodes CSASAGTGAYEQYF.

The V and J genes are TRBV30 and TRBJ1-1; D may be TRBD1 (5 bases). The germline V gene encodes CDR1 GTSNPN and CDR2 SVGIG (reference sequence). The CDR3 is 11 residues long. Trimming removed 5 bases from V and 2 bases from J, with 6 bases in between. CDR3 in DNA: TGTGCCTGGCAGGGAAACACTGAAGCTTTCTTT. Translation: CAWQGNTEAFF.

This clone was counted ten times or more. The chain employs TRBV19 and TRBJ1-1; D perhaps matches TRBD1 (6 bases). The CDR3 contains 13 residues. Germline V CDR1 and CDR2: LNHDA, SQIVND (reference sequence). V was clipped by 5 bases and J by 11 bases, with 18 bases between them. The CDR3 reads CASSGTGFLGAFF. As DNA, the CDR3 is TGTGCCAGTAGTGGAACAGGGTTCCTCGGGGCTTTCTTT.

The rearrangement uses TRBV3-1 (or the pseudogene TRBV3-2) and TRBJ1-1; D unclear. The CDR3 has 12 amino acids. V was trimmed by 1 base and J by 8 bases, leaving 8 bases between them. Germline CDR1 LGHDT, CDR2 YNNKEL (reference sequence). CDR3 amino acids: CASSQGKEEAFF. CDR3 coding DNA: TGTGCCAGCAGCCAAGGTAAAGAGGAAGCTTTCTTT.